This entry features one TCR beta chain sequence. The data originate from a study of blood T cells in healthy people across ages. Next came a second PCR, run for about 6 to 11 cycles, which used a sample-barcoded 5' primer along with a J-beta primer mix. Tagging of each cDNA molecule was performed by a template-switch adaptor with 12 random nucleotides. Each of the samples gave a minimum of 2.5 million paired-end reads that contained CDR3. TCRdb itself ran the 5' RACE reads through MiXCR, one entry per CDR3 protein. Here the sample spans approximately 810,000 distinct CDR3 sequences, around 26% being singletons. CDR3 size: 15 residues. V shed 5 bases and J 5 bases; nucleotides not matched to a gene: 7. Germline lookup yields CDR1 SGHAT and CDR2 FQDESV (reference sequence).

The receptor was isolated from a woman older than 75 in good health. V and J are TRBV11-1 and TRBJ2-1, with 9 bases that match TRBD1. The sequencing sample was made of blood. The CDR3, as DNA: TGTGCCAGCAGCCCATGGACAGGGGAGGACAATGAGCAGTTCTTC. Protein sequence: CASSPWTGEDNEQFF.